These 3 T cell receptor beta chains came from one sample sequenced in a study of cytomegalovirus exposure and HLA in healthy donors. The PCR was carried out with 60 Vbeta primers and 13 Jbeta primers. Produced via immunoSEQ multiplex PCR; TCRdb's table is partial and in-frame only. Of some 110,000 clones in the sample, more than 60% were seen once. The specimen sequenced was PBMCs. These receptors originate from a woman aged 40 to 55 in good health and CMV-seropositive.

The CDR3 DNA follows: TGTGCCAGTAGTAATGGGAATCCGGGACAGGGGGCCTACGAGCAGTACTTC. It encodes CASSNGNPGQGAYEQYF. J is TRBJ2-7 and V is TRBV19; TRBD1 aligns across 11 bases. Trimming took 4 bases from V and 2 from J; bases not matched to a gene: 10. The CDR3 sequence is 17 residues long. Per germline, CDR1 LNHDA and CDR2 SQIVND (reference sequence).

The rearrangement links TRBV9 to TRBJ1-1; TRBD1 matches 9 bases. Germline CDR1 and CDR2: SGDLS and YYNGEE. Unmatched junction bases numbered 7, after V lost 3 bases and J lost 4 bases. The CDR3 has 15 amino acids. Here the CDR3 DNA reads TGTGCCAGCAGCGGCTCCGGGACAGGGCTCACTGAAGCTTTCTTT. Protein: CASSGSGTGLTEAFF.

The gene calls are TRBV29-1 and TRBJ2-6; D may be TRBD2 (7 bases). The germline CDR1 and CDR2 sequences are SQVTM and ANQGSEA. This CDR3 comprises 19 residues. V was pared by 0 bases and J by 0 bases, with 18 bases between. The CDR3 bases are TGCAGCGTTGAAGATGGGGGGGGCGCCTGGGGCTCTGGGGCCAACGTCCTGACTTTC. Translating gives CSVEDGGGAWGSGANVLTF.